This TCR beta chain comes out of a study of memory CD4+ T cells and cytomegalovirus serostatus. Study-level information: Healthy Belgian adult donors included roughly nine CMV-positive and 24 CMV-negative people.

Method: immunoSEQ multiplex PCR; TCRdb's copy keeps in-frame clones and lacks some. The sample carries 58,000 or so clones, around 79% recorded once. Findings of the study overall: About 40% of the roughly 160 known CMV-associated TCRbeta sequences appeared in CD4+ memory.

This clone was observed a few times. Its antigen is unknown. The sort gate was single viable CD3+CD4+CD8-CD45RO+ cells for memory CD4+ T cells. V lost 5 bases and J 4 bases, leaving 11 bases between the germline ends. CDR1 is MDHEN and CDR2 is SYDVKM in the germline V gene. The CDR3 is 13 residues long. The rearrangement links TRBV28 to TRBJ2-5; D assignment may be TRBD1 or TRBD2 (6 bases each). The clonotype was recovered from an adult in good health and CMV-seropositive. Sequenced sample: memory CD4+ T cells from blood. Here the CDR3 reads CASSRGEVETQYF. The CDR3 DNA sequence: TGTGCCAGCAGTAGGGGGGAAGTAGAGACCCAGTACTTC.